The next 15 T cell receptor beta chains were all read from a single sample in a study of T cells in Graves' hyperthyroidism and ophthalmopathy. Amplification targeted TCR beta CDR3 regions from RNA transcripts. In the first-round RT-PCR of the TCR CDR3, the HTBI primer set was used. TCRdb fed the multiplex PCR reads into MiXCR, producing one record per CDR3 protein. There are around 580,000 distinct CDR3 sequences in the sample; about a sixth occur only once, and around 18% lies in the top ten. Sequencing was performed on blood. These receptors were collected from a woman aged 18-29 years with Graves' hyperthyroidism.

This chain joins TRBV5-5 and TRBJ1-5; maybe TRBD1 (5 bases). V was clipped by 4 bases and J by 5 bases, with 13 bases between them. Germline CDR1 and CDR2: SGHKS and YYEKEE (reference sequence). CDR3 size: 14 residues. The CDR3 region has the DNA TGTGCCAGCAGCCCGGGGGTAGGATATCAGCCCCAGCATTTT. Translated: CASSPGVGYQPQHF.

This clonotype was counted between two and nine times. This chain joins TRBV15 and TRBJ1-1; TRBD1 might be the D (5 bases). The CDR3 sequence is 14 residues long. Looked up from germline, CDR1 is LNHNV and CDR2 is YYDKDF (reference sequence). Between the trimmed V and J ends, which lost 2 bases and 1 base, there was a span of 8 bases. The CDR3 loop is CATSRSTENTEAFF. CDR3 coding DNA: TGTGCCACCAGCAGATCGACAGAGAACACTGAAGCTTTCTTT. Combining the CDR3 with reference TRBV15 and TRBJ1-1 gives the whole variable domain DAMVIQNPRYQVTQFGKPVTLSCSQTLNHNVMYWYQQKSSQAPKLLFHYYDKDFNNEADTPDNFQSRRPNTSFCFLDIRSPGLGDTAMYLCATSRSTENTEAFFGQGTRLTVV.

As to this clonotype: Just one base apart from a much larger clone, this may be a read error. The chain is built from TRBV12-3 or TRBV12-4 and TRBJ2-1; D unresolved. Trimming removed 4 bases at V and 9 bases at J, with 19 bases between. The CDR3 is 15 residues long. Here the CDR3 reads CASSWRSDPPGEQFF. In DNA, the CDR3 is TGTGCCAGCAGTTGGCGCTCTGACCCCCCCGGTGAGCAGTTCTTC.

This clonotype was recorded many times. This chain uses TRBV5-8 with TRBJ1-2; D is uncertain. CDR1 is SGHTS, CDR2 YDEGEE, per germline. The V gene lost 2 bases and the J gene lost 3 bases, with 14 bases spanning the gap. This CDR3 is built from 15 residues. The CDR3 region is CASSFRLTPHYGYTF. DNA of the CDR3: TGTGCCAGCAGCTTTCGATTAACGCCCCACTATGGCTACACCTTC.

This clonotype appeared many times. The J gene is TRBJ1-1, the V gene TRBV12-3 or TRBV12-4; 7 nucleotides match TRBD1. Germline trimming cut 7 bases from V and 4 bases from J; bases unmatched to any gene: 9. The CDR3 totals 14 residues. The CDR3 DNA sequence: TGTGCCAGCACCCTGAGGGGGCGCAGCACTGAAGCTTTCTTT. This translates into CASTLRGRSTEAFF.

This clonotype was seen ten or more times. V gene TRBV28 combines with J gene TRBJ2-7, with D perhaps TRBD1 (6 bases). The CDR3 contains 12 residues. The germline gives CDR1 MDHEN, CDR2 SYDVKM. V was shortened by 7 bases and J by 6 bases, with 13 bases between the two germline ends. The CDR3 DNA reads TGTGCCAGCAATAGGGGGATAAGCGAGCAGTACTTC. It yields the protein CASNRGISEQYF.

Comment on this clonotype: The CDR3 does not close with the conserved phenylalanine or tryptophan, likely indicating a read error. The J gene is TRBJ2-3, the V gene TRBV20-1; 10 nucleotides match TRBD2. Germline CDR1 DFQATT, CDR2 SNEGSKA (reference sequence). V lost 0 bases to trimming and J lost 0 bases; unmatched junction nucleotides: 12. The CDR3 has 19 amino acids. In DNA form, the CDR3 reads TGCAGTGCTAGAGAATACGCTACTAGCGGGGATGCTAGCACAGATACGCAGTATCTT. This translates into CSAREYATSGDASTDTQYL.

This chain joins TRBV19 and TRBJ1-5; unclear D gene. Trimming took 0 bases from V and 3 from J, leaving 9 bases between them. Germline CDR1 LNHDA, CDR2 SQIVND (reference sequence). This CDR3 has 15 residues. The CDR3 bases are TGTGCCAGTAGTATAGACCCCGACGCCAATCAGCCCCAGCATTTT. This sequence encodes CASSIDPDANQPQHF.

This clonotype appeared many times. CDR3 nucleotide sequence: TGTGCCAGCAGCCCAGGGGCTCGGACAGGCGAGCAGTTCTTC. Translated: CASSPGARTGEQFF. The chain is built from TRBV3-1 and TRBJ2-1; 7 nucleotides align to TRBD1. V lost 4 bases to trimming and J lost 10 bases; unmatched junction nucleotides: 10. This CDR3 contains 14 residues. Germline CDR1 LGHDT, CDR2 YNNKEL (reference sequence).

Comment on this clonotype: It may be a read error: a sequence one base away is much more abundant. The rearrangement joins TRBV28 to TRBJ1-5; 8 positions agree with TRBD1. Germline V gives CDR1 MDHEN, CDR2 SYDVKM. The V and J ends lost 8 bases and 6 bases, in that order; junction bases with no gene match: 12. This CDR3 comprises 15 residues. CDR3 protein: CASGHDRGVGQPQHF. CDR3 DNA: TGTGCCAGCGGTCACGACAGGGGAGTCGGTCAGCCCCAGCATTTT.

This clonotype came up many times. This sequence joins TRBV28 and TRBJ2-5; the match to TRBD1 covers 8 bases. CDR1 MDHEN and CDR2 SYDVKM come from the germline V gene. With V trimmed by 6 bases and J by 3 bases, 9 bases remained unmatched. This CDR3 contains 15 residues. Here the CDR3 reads CASSRQGRGEETQYF. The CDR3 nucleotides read TGTGCCAGCAGCCGACAGGGGCGAGGGGAAGAGACCCAGTACTTC. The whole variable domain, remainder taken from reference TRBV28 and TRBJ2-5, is DVKVTQSSRYLVKRTGEKVFLECVQDMDHENMFWYRQDPGLGLRLIYFSYDVKMKEKGDIPEGYSVSREKKERFSLILESASTNQTSMYLCASSRQGRGEETQYFGPGTRLLVL.

The CDR3 DNA follows: TGCAGCGCGCCGGGACAGGGGAGGGGCTACACCTTC. This encodes CSAPGQGRGYTF. This chain links TRBV29-1 with TRBJ1-2; 10 bases fit TRBD1. Germline V gene data show CDR1 as SQVTM and CDR2 as ANQGSEA. V was pared by 7 bases and J by 8 bases, with 7 bases of the junction left unmatched. The CDR3 has 12 amino acids.

CDR3 nucleotide sequence: TGTGCCAGTACTGAGCGGGAGTGGGCAGAGACCCAGTACTTC. Its protein is CASTEREWAETQYF. J is TRBJ2-5 and V is TRBV19, with TRBD2 identical over 8 bases. V shed 7 bases and J 4 bases; nucleotides not matched to a gene: 8. CDR3 size: 14 residues. In germline, CDR1 is LNHDA, CDR2 SQIVND (reference sequence).

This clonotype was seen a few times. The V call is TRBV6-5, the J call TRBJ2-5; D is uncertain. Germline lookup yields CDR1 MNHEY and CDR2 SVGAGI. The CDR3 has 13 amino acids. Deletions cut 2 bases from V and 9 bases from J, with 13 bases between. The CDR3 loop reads CASSYKGDQAQYF. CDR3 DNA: TGTGCCAGCAGTTACAAGGGTGATCAGGCCCAGTACTTC.

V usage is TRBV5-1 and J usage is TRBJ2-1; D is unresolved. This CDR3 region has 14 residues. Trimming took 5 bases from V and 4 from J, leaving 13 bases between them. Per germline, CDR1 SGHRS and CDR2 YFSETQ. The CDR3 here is CASRSGPRYNEQFF. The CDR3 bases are TGCGCCAGCAGATCAGGACCCCGATACAATGAGCAGTTCTTC.